The 23 T cell receptor beta chains in this list originate from one sample, sequenced in a study of T-cell memory formation after mild COVID-19. A single record per CDR3 protein comes from TCRdb applying MiXCR to the 5' RACE reads. This table holds 250,000 to 400,000 distinct CDR3 sequences, roughly 13% found once. The sequenced sample consisted of PBMCs or a T cell subset sorted from them (not recorded which). The receptors stem from a man aged 18-30 years who had mild COVID-19 (a few samples of this study predate the infection). Cell type and time point are not known.

V usage is TRBV5-1 and J usage is TRBJ2-4, with 15 bases fitting TRBD2. The V and J ends lost 4 bases and 0 bases, in that order; junction bases with no gene match: 8. CDR3 length equals 19 residues. Looked up from germline, CDR1 is SGHRS and CDR2 is YFSETQ. The CDR3 here is CASSPMGLAGGLAKNIQYF. The DNA for the CDR3 is TGCGCCAGCAGCCCAATGGGACTAGCGGGGGGTCTAGCCAAAAACATTCAGTACTTC.

The J gene is TRBJ2-2, the V gene TRBV20-1; possible D gene TRBD1, 8 bases. The V gene's germline CDR1 is DFQATT and CDR2 SNEGSKA (reference sequence). There are 15 residues in the CDR3. V lost 6 bases and J lost 1, with 15 bases in between. CDR3 loop: CSAPRGTGNTGELFF. The CDR3 bases are TGCAGTGCGCCGCGGGGGACAGGGAACACCGGGGAGCTGTTTTTT.

V and J are TRBV7-9 and TRBJ1-4; 11 bases agree with TRBD1. The CDR3 is 16 residues long. V was pared by 7 bases and J by 6 bases, with 10 bases of the junction left unmatched. In germline, CDR1 is SEHNR, CDR2 FQNEAQ (reference sequence). As DNA, the CDR3 is TGTGCCAGCAAACCATCTTGGGACAGGGGGGATGAAAAACTGTTTTTT. It encodes CASKPSWDRGDEKLFF.

This clonotype has only a few counts. The chain combines TRBV29-1 with TRBJ1-1; D gene unclear. CDR3 length equals 12 residues. Germline V gene data show CDR1 as SQVTM and CDR2 as ANQGSEA. The V end was cut by 6 bases, the J end by 0 bases, with 8 bases between. CDR3 amino acids: CSVTRMNTEAFF. The CDR3 DNA follows: TGCAGCGTGACACGGATGAACACTGAAGCTTTCTTT.

This clonotype was picked up a small number of times. The chain links TRBV12-3 or TRBV12-4 to TRBJ2-5; 9 nucleotides agree with TRBD2. The CDR3 runs to 18 residues. J gave up 3 bases and V 2 bases, and 13 bases lay outside the gene matches. CDR3 DNA: TGTGCCAGCAGTTTAATCCCCGGGCGGGGGGGCCTAAAAGAGACCCAGTACTTC. Translating it yields CASSLIPGRGGLKETQYF.

This clonotype has more than one count but fewer than ten. The chain couples TRBV20-1 to TRBJ2-1; tentatively, D is TRBD1 (6 bases). The CDR3 is 12 residues long. Trimming removed 4 bases at V and 9 bases at J, with 13 bases between. Germline V gives CDR1 DFQATT, CDR2 SNEGSKA (reference sequence). CDR3 sequence: CSATRIGGEQFF. The DNA of the CDR3 is TGCAGTGCTACCCGTATAGGGGGTGAGCAGTTCTTC.

This clonotype has only a few counts. The chain couples TRBV20-1 to TRBJ1-2; a weak D match, TRBD1 (6 bases). This CDR3 contains 12 residues. CDR1 and CDR2 from the germline V gene are DFQATT and SNEGSKA (reference sequence). V lost 3 bases and J lost 8, with 13 bases in between. CDR3 sequence: CSASRGQEGYTF. The CDR3 nucleotides read TGCAGTGCTAGCCGGGGGCAGGAGGGCTACACCTTC.

This clonotype was seen a few times. The chain recombines TRBV16 with TRBJ2-3; 8 positions match TRBD2. The CDR3 runs to 18 residues. After removal of 0 bases from V and 3 bases from J, the junction contained 11 bases not matched to a gene. Per the germline V gene, CDR1 is KGHSY and CDR2 is FQNENV. CDR3 residues: CASSQSVLAAPLTDTQYF. The CDR3 DNA reads as TGTGCCAGCAGCCAATCCGTACTAGCGGCACCCCTAACAGATACGCAGTATTTT.

This clonotype was recorded a few times. V usage is TRBV12-5 and J usage is TRBJ2-7; 7 positions match TRBD1. CDR3 length: 13 amino acids. The V gene end was trimmed by 5 bases and the J gene end by 3 bases; junction bases not matched to a gene: 4. CDR1 is LGHNT and CDR2 is FRNRAP in the germline V gene. The CDR3 region is CASGLGTVYEQYF. As DNA, the CDR3 is TGTGCTAGTGGTCTCGGGACAGTCTACGAGCAGTACTTC.

This clonotype occurred a few times. The V and J genes are TRBV12-3 or TRBV12-4 and TRBJ1-3; no firm D call. Trimming stripped 4 bases from V and 2 bases from J, with 9 bases between. The CDR3 contains 14 residues. The CDR3 sequence: CASSYEETGNTIYF. CDR3 coding DNA: TGTGCCAGCAGTTATGAAGAAACTGGAAACACCATATATTTT.

In this sample, this clonotype turned up many times. J is TRBJ2-3 and V is TRBV6-5, with TRBD1 matching over 8 bases. Germline trimming cut 0 bases from V and 2 bases from J; bases unmatched to any gene: 4. There are 16 residues in the CDR3. Per the germline V gene, CDR1 is MNHEY and CDR2 is SVGAGI. In nucleotides, the CDR3 is TGTGCCAGCAGTTACTCGGGACAGGCACTCACAGATACGCAGTATTTT. Protein sequence: CASSYSGQALTDTQYF.

In this sample, this clonotype turned up many times. The chain combines TRBV12-3 or TRBV12-4 with TRBJ2-1; 12 bases match TRBD2. CDR3 length equals 15 residues. The V and J ends lost 4 bases and 12 bases, in that order; junction bases with no gene match: 10. DNA of the CDR3: TGTGCCAGCAGTTGGCGACTAGCGGGGGACGCTATGCAGTTCTTC. Protein sequence: CASSWRLAGDAMQFF.

This clonotype was detected ten times or more. The chain has TRBV5-6 and TRBJ2-7, with TRBD1 identical over 10 bases. CDR1 and CDR2 from the germline V gene are SGHDT and YYEEEE. CDR3 length equals 14 residues. Germline trimming cut 3 bases from V and 2 bases from J; bases unmatched to any gene: 2. CDR3 DNA: TGTGCCAGCAGCTCAGGACAGGGGGCCTACGAGCAGTACTTC. As protein: CASSSGQGAYEQYF.

This clonotype has a handful of counts. This chain links TRBV7-9 with TRBJ2-5; 8 nucleotides match TRBD1. V was clipped by 4 bases and J by 7 bases; unmatched bases: 11. The CDR3 is 15 residues long. Germline-derived CDR1 and CDR2 are SEHNR and FQNEAQ (reference sequence). CDR3 bases: TGTGCCAGCAGCTCCCAGGGGGCGACCCTTGTGACCCAGTACTTC. Translation: CASSSQGATLVTQYF.

This clonotype has just a few counts. The chain carries TRBV27 and TRBJ2-3; 11 bases align to TRBD2. Trimming at V came to 0 bases and at J to 8 bases, leaving 7 bases not matched to a gene. The CDR3 extends over 16 amino acids. CDR1 is MNHEY and CDR2 is SMNVEV in the germline V gene (reference sequence). The CDR3 nucleotides are TGTGCCAGCAGTTTATCGTTTAGCGGGGGGGCCAGTACGCAGTATTTT. This gives the protein CASSLSFSGGASTQYF.

This clonotype came up a few times. The gene calls are TRBV20-1 and TRBJ2-1; 8 nucleotides line up with TRBD2. Germline V lookup: CDR1 DFQATT, CDR2 SNEGSKA (reference sequence). The length of the CDR3 is 14 residues. V lost 3 bases to trimming and J lost 7 bases; unmatched junction nucleotides: 8. The CDR3 sequence: CSASRRGAMNEQFF. CDR3 bases: TGCAGTGCTAGTAGGCGGGGGGCCATGAATGAGCAGTTCTTC.

Only a few counts were recorded for this clonotype. The V and J genes are TRBV20-1 and TRBJ1-3; 7 nucleotides agree with TRBD1. The CDR3 has 13 amino acids. In germline, CDR1 is DFQATT, CDR2 SNEGSKA (reference sequence). Germline trimming cut 6 bases from V and 4 bases from J; bases unmatched to any gene: 6. CDR3 DNA sequence: TGCAGTGCGGGACAGCCCCAAGGAAACACCATATATTTT. Protein product: CSAGQPQGNTIYF.

This clonotype has ten or more counts. The chain carries TRBV7-2 and TRBJ1-5, with D possibly being TRBD1 (6 bases). Germline CDR1 is SGHTA and CDR2 is FQGNSA. The CDR3 length is 15 residues. Trimming took off 8 bases at V and 6 bases at J, with 20 bases between the two ends. The CDR3 DNA follows: TGTGCCAGCGCACTACAGGGCCTCGGGTCTCAGCCCCAGCATTTT. Amino acid sequence: CASALQGLGSQPQHF.

This sequence joins TRBV24-1 and TRBJ2-1, with 8 bases lining up with TRBD2. The CDR3 spans 16 residues. Losses at the gene ends were 4 bases for V and 7 bases for J; bases not matched to a gene: 11. The germline V gene encodes CDR1 KGHDR and CDR2 SFDVKD. CDR3 in DNA: TGTGCCACCAGTGACCGACGGGGGGGGGCATGGAATGAGCAGTTCTTC. It is translated as CATSDRRGGAWNEQFF.

This clonotype came up a few times. J is TRBJ2-4 and V is TRBV5-4, with 7 bases identical to TRBD1. The CDR3 is 12 amino acids. The J segment lost 12 bases and the V segment lost 1 base, leaving 4 bases of the junction unmatched. CDR1 SGHNT and CDR2 YYREEE come from the germline V gene (reference sequence). The CDR3: CASSLQGGHQYF. The CDR3 DNA sequence: TGTGCCAGCAGCTTGCAAGGGGGCCATCAGTACTTC.

The V call is TRBV2, the J call TRBJ2-5; no clear D. CDR3 length equals 12 residues. V lost 6 bases and J 0 bases, leaving 5 bases between the germline ends. Germline values: CDR1 SNHLY, CDR2 FYNNEI. In DNA form, the CDR3 reads TGTGCCAGCAGACGGTACCAAGAGACCCAGTACTTC. Translating it yields CASRRYQETQYF.

This clonotype was seen more than once but under ten times. The chain links TRBV19 to TRBJ1-1; maybe TRBD1 (5 bases). This CDR3 region has 14 residues. Trimming shortened V by 5 bases and J by 5 bases, and 15 bases separated the two germline ends. Germline V CDR1 and CDR2: LNHDA, SQIVND (reference sequence). CDR3 region: CASSPRVGGTEAFF. The CDR3 bases are TGTGCCAGTAGTCCCAGGGTCGGAGGGACTGAAGCTTTCTTT.

This clonotype occurred a few times. The V gene is TRBV7-2, the J gene TRBJ1-1, with unresolved D. Trimming cost V 4 bases and J 3 bases, with 15 bases left between them. Germline V gene data show CDR1 as SGHTA and CDR2 as FQGNSA. This CDR3 contains 15 residues. The CDR3 DNA reads TGTGCCAGCAGCTACTTACGGGGTGGTGACACTGAAGCTTTCTTT. It translates to CASSYLRGGDTEAFF. The full variable domain, its missing parts supplied by reference TRBV7-2 and TRBJ1-1, is GAGVSQSPSNKVTEKGKDVELRCDPISGHTALYWYRQSLGQGLEFLIYFQGNSAPDKSGLPSDRFSAERTGGSVSTLTIQRTQQEDSAVYLCASSYLRGGDTEAFFGQGTRLTVV.